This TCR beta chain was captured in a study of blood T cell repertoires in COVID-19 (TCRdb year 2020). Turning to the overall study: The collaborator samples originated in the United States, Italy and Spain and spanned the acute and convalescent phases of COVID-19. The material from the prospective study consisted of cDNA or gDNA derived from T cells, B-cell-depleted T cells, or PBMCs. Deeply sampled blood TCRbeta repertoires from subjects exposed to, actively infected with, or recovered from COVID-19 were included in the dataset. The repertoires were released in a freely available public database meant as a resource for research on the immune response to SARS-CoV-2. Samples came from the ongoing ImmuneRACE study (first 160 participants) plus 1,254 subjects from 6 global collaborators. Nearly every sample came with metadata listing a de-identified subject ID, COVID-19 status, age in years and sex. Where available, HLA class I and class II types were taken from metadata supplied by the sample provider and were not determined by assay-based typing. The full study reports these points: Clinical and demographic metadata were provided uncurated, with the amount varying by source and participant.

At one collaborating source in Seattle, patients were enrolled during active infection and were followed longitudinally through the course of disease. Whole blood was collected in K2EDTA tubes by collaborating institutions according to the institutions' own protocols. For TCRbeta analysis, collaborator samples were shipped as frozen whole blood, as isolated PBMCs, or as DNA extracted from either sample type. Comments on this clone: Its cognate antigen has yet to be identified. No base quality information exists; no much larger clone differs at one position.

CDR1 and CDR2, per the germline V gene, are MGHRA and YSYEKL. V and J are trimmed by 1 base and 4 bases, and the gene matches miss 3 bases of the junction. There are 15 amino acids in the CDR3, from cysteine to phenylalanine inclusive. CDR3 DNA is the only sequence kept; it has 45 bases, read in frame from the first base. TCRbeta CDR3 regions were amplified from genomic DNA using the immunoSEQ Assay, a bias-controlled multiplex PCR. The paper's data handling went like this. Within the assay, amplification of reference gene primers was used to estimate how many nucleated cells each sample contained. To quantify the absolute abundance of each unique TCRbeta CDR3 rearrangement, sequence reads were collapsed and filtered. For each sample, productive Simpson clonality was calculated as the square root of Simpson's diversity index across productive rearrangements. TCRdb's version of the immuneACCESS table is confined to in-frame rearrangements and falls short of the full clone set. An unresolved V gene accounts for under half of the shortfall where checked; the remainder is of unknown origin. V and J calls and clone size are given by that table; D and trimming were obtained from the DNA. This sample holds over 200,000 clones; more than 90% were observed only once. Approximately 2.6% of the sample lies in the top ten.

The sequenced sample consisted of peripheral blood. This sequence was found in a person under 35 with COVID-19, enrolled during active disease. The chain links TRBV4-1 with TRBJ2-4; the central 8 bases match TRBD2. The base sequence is TGCGCCAGCAGCCAAGGGGCTAGCGGGAAAAACATTCAGTACTTC. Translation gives CASSQGASGKNIQYF.